Sequencing of this T cell receptor (beta chain) was carried out in a study of cytomegalovirus exposure and HLA in healthy donors (dated by TCRdb to about 2017). Study-level background: The 550 to 750 repertoires of the first cohort and the roughly 120 validation repertoires were produced on the same platform, according to a later analysis. The study aimed to test whether cataloging public T cell receptors could reveal signatures of past pathogen exposure. In addition to the first cohort of roughly 700 subjects, a separate validation cohort of some 120 different subjects was used. To predict cytomegalovirus infection status, the study brought together high-throughput TCR immunosequencing, statistical association of individual TCRs with disease status, and machine learning.

This clone showed up many times. Its antigen has not been determined. The input lacks base qualities; no much larger clone sits a single base away. The donors were included in the validation cohort of some 120 subjects, a group kept apart from the 666-subject first cohort. The library was made by the immunoSEQ multiplex PCR assay. The authors' analysis ran thus. A statistical classification framework was developed to diagnose cytomegalovirus status using the catalog of TCR beta chain sequences. In TCRdb, the immuneACCESS table is reduced to in-frame sequences with V and J assigned. These tables do not hold every clone; where another copy was compared, an unresolved V gene accounts for under half, and the others remain unexplained. The DNA was the basis for D and trimming; V, J and clone size are from that table. This sample gives about 140,000 clones in total; less than 90% of them show up just once. The ten largest account for just under 3% of the sample.

Paper-wide results and their limitations: It was suggested by the authors that the approach could potentially be generalized to other disease states and immunological phenotypes. Of the cluster scores, roughly 95% were above 0 in a later analysis, which found that TCRs clustered in the first cohort also tended to co-occur in the 120 validation repertoires. Most TCR sequences were seen in very few donors, while some public TCRs were found in many individuals. Cytomegalovirus status was reported to be diagnosed by the classifier with high specificity and sensitivity in both the original and validation cohorts. The validation cohort had no HLA typing available for a later analysis, so co-occurrence within that cohort was assessed over all 110 or so repertoires. In vitro tests confirmed that three of the cytomegalovirus-associated TCR beta chains recognize cytomegalovirus antigens. The study listed 150 to 200 TCR beta chains as associated with cytomegalovirus.

After removal of 6 bases from V and 9 bases from J, the junction retains 7 bases not matched to a gene. The CDR3 goes from the cysteine to the phenylalanine over 15 residues. Only the CDR3 DNA stays, 45 bases, in frame from base 1. CDR1 is given as LNHDA and CDR2 as SQIVND, both from the germline V gene (reference sequence). The sample consisted of PBMCs. This sequence was found in a man younger than 30 in good health and CMV-seronegative. The chain employs TRBV19 and TRBJ2-3, with 15 central nucleotides matching TRBD2. The DNA sequence is TGTGCCAGTAGCCCGAGGGGGACTAGCGGGAGGACGCAGTATTTT. Translated, this is CASSPRGTSGRTQYF.